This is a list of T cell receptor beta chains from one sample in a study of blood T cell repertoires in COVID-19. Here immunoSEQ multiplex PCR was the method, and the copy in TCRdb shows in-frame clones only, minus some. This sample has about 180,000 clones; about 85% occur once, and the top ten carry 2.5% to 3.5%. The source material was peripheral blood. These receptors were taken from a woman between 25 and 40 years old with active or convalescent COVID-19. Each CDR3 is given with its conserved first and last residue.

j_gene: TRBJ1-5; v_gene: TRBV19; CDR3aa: CASTREILRMSNQPQHF
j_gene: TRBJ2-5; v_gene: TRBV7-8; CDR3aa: CASSLGAAPETQYF
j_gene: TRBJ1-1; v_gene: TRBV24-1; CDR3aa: CATSAGDRSEAFF
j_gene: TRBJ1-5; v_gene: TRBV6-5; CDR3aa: CAVGSNQPQHF
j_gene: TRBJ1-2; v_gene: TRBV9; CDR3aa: CASSGVDIPNYGYTF
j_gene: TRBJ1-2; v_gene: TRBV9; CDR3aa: CASSVAASPGTGGADYGYTF
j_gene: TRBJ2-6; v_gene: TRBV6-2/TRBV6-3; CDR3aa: CASSYDIDRGPPGANVLTF
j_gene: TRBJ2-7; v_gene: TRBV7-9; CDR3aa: CASSFAAGTSSYEQYF
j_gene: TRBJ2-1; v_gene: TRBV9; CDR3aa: CASSPRGTWGRDEQFF
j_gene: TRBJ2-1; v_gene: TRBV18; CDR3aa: CASSPGLAGEDEQFF
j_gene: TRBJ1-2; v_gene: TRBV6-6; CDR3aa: CASSSSRGDYGYTF
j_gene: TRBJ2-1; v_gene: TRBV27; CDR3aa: CASGRPSSYNEQFF
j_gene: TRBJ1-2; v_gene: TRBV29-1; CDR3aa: CSVANQGGNYGYTF
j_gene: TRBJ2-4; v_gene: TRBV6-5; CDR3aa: CASREGPAKNIQYF
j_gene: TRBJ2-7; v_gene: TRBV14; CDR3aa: CASSPNRDNYEQYF
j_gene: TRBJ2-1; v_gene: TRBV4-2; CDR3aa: CASSQVATSGSYNEQFF
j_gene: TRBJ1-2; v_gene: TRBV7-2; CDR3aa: CASSSRGGYGYTF
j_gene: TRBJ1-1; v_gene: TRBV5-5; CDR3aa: CASSAKQKLNTEAFF